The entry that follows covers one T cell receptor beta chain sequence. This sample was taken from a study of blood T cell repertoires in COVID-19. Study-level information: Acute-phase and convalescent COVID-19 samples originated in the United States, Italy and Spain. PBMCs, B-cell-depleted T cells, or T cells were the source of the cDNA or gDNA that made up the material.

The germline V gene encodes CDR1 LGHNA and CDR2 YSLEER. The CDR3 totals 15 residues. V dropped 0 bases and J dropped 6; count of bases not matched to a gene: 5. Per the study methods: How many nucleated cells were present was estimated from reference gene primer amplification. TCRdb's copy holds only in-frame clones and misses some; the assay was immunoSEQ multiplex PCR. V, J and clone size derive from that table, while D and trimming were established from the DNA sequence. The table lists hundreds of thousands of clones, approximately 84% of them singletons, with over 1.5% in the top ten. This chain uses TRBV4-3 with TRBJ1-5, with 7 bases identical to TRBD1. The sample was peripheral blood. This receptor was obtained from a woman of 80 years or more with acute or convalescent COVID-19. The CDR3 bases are TGCGCCAGCAGCCAAGATCAAGGGGGCCGTCAGCCCCAGCATTTT. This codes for CASSQDQGGRQPQHF.